This TCR beta chain was captured in a study of shared clonotypes between healthy human individuals. As concerns this clone: Other nucleotide sequences in the sample specify the same CDR3.

Profiling relied on immunoSEQ multiplex PCR, and the TCRdb table lists in-frame clones only, not all of them. The sample carries around 700,000 clones, over 65% recorded once. Trimming shortened V by 0 bases and J by 0 bases, and 10 bases separated the two germline ends. The CDR3 runs 15 residues. Germline V gene lookup returns CDR1 SGHNT and CDR2 YYREEE (reference sequence). Sequenced: memory CD4+ T cells sorted from blood. The sample's subset: CD45RA-negative fraction. This clonotype was obtained from a woman between 25 and 40 years old in good health. The chain joins TRBV5-4 to TRBJ2-7; D may be TRBD1 or TRBD2 (5 bases each). Here the CDR3 DNA reads TGTGCCAGCAGCTTGGTCGGGGCGAGCTCCTACGAGCAGTACTTC. Residues: CASSLVGASSYEQYF.